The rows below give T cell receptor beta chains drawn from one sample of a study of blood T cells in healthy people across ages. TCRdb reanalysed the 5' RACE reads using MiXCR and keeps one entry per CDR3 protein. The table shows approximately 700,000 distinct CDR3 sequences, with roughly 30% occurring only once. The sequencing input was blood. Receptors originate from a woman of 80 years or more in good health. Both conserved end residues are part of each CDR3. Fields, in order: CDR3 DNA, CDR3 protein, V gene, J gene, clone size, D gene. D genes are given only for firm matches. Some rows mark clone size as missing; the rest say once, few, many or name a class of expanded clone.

cdr3_nt: TGCAGTGCGGCCGGGACTAGCGGGAGGAGGAGTGAGCAGTTCTTC
cdr3_aa: CSAAGTSGRRSEQFF
v_call: TRBV20-1
j_call: TRBJ2-1
clone_size: .
d_call: TRBD2

cdr3_nt: TGTGCCAGCAGTTTACTAGCACCCACGTCTCTCTCCTACAATGAGCAGTTCTTC
cdr3_aa: CASSLLAPTSLSYNEQFF
v_call: TRBV6-2/TRBV6-3
j_call: TRBJ2-1
clone_size: many
d_call: .

cdr3_nt: TGTGCCAGCTCACCGGGGCCGACGTCTAGCAATCAGCCCCAGCATTTT
cdr3_aa: CASSPGPTSSNQPQHF
v_call: TRBV18
j_call: TRBJ1-5
clone_size: few
d_call: .

cdr3_nt: TGTGCCAGCATTTACGGGGCGGCCGGCGACACTGAAGCTTTCTTT
cdr3_aa: CASIYGAAGDTEAFF
v_call: TRBV12-3/TRBV12-4
j_call: TRBJ1-1
clone_size: many
d_call: .

cdr3_nt: TGCGCCAGCAGACCGGGACCGTCGGAAGAGACCCAGTACTTC
cdr3_aa: CASRPGPSEETQYF
v_call: TRBV5-1
j_call: TRBJ2-5
clone_size: many
d_call: .

cdr3_nt: TGTGCCAGCAGCTTGGGGACGGCCCCAGGGGGCTATAGCAATCAGCCCCAGCATTTT
cdr3_aa: CASSLGTAPGGYSNQPQHF
v_call: TRBV5-6
j_call: TRBJ1-5
clone_size: many
d_call: TRBD1

cdr3_nt: TGTGCCAGCAGTCCGGACAGGGGGGCGAATGAAAAACTGTTTTTT
cdr3_aa: CASSPDRGANEKLFF
v_call: TRBV12-3/TRBV12-4
j_call: TRBJ1-4
clone_size: many
d_call: TRBD1

cdr3_nt: TGCGCCAGCAGCCCACCGACTGGGGCCAACGTCCCGACTTTC
cdr3_aa: CASSPPTGANVPTF
v_call: TRBV4-1
j_call: TRBJ2-6
clone_size: .
d_call: .

cdr3_nt: TGTGCCAGCAGTGAAGGAAGATACAATGAGCAGTTCTTC
cdr3_aa: CASSEGRYNEQFF
v_call: TRBV6-1
j_call: TRBJ2-1
clone_size: many
d_call: .

cdr3_nt: TGTGCCAGCAGCCCCGGGGGCAGTTCCTATGGCTACACCTTC
cdr3_aa: CASSPGGSSYGYTF
v_call: TRBV7-3
j_call: TRBJ1-2
clone_size: .
d_call: .

cdr3_nt: TGTGCCACCAGTGATCGCTCGGGCTACGAGCAGTACTTC
cdr3_aa: CATSDRSGYEQYF
v_call: TRBV24-1
j_call: TRBJ2-7
clone_size: .
d_call: .

cdr3_nt: TGTGCCAGCAGAAACAGCGGAAATGAAAAACTGTTTTTT
cdr3_aa: CASRNSGNEKLFF
v_call: TRBV12-3/TRBV12-4
j_call: TRBJ1-4
clone_size: many
d_call: .

cdr3_nt: TGTGCCAGCAACGGACTAGCCGTAAGCACCGAGCAGTACTTC
cdr3_aa: CASNGLAVSTEQYF
v_call: TRBV2
j_call: TRBJ2-7
clone_size: many
d_call: TRBD2

cdr3_nt: TGTGCCAGCAGCTTAGCGAGAACTCCAGAGAGCCAGTACTTC
cdr3_aa: CASSLARTPESQYF
v_call: TRBV7-2
j_call: TRBJ2-5
clone_size: .
d_call: .

cdr3_nt: TGTGCCAGCAGCCACCGACTAGCGGGGCAAGAGACCCAGTACTTC
cdr3_aa: CASSHRLAGQETQYF
v_call: TRBV7-2
j_call: TRBJ2-5
clone_size: many
d_call: TRBD2

cdr3_nt: TGTGCCAGCAGTGAAACGTTGTCCTATGGCTACACCTTC
cdr3_aa: CASSETLSYGYTF
v_call: TRBV25-1
j_call: TRBJ1-2
clone_size: many
d_call: .

cdr3_nt: TGTGCCAGCAGCCATGGCGGGCCTGGGGCCAACGTCCTGACTTTC
cdr3_aa: CASSHGGPGANVLTF
v_call: TRBV27
j_call: TRBJ2-6
clone_size: many
d_call: .

cdr3_nt: TGTGCCACCAGCAGAGGTGGCACTAACTATGGCTACACCTTC
cdr3_aa: CATSRGGTNYGYTF
v_call: TRBV15
j_call: TRBJ1-2
clone_size: .
d_call: .

cdr3_nt: TGTGCCACCAGTGATTCAGGGCAGGACCGCGGGACCCAGTACTTC
cdr3_aa: CATSDSGQDRGTQYF
v_call: TRBV15
j_call: TRBJ2-5
clone_size: many
d_call: .

cdr3_nt: TGTGCCTGGAGGGGGTCCTACAATGAGCAGTTCTTC
cdr3_aa: CAWRGSYNEQFF
v_call: TRBV30
j_call: TRBJ2-1
clone_size: many
d_call: .

cdr3_nt: TGCGCCAGCAGCCAAGGGTGGGGGCGGCAGTACTTC
cdr3_aa: CASSQGWGRQYF
v_call: TRBV4-3
j_call: TRBJ2-7
clone_size: many
d_call: .

cdr3_nt: TGCGCCAGCAGCCCGCAGTTTGGAAACTATGGCTACACCTTC
cdr3_aa: CASSPQFGNYGYTF
v_call: TRBV4-3
j_call: TRBJ1-2
clone_size: many
d_call: .

cdr3_nt: TGCGCCAGCAGCTTGGAACGGGGGGGCGTGAGCTCTGGGGCCAACGTCCTGACTTTC
cdr3_aa: CASSLERGGVSSGANVLTF
v_call: TRBV5-1
j_call: TRBJ2-6
clone_size: many
d_call: TRBD2

cdr3_nt: TGTGCCAGCAGGACCCAACGGGACAGGGTTAGAAGAGTAAGAACTGAAGCTTTCTTT
cdr3_aa: CASRTQRDRVRRVRTEAFF
v_call: TRBV21-1
j_call: TRBJ1-1
clone_size: .
d_call: .

cdr3_nt: TGTGCCAGCAGCGTGACATCGGAGATTATCAATGAACAGTTCTTC
cdr3_aa: CASSVTSEIINEQFF
v_call: TRBV9
j_call: TRBJ2-1
clone_size: .
d_call: .

cdr3_nt: TGTGCCAGCAGCCCCTGGGGGGACCTGAATTCACCCCTCCACTTT
cdr3_aa: CASSPWGDLNSPLHF
v_call: TRBV14
j_call: TRBJ1-6
clone_size: .
d_call: .

cdr3_nt: TGCGCCAGCAGCCAAGCGACAGGTGCGAGGACTGAAGCTTTCTTT
cdr3_aa: CASSQATGARTEAFF
v_call: TRBV4-3
j_call: TRBJ1-1
clone_size: many
d_call: .

cdr3_nt: TGCGCCAGCGCCCGGGACAGCAATCAGCCCCAGCATTTT
cdr3_aa: CASARDSNQPQHF
v_call: TRBV5-1
j_call: TRBJ1-5
clone_size: many
d_call: .

cdr3_nt: TGCGCCAGCAGCTTGGACGGACAGGGGGGCTCACCCCTCCACTTT
cdr3_aa: CASSLDGQGGSPLHF
v_call: TRBV5-1
j_call: TRBJ1-6
clone_size: many
d_call: TRBD1

cdr3_nt: TGTGCCAGCAGCTTTGGAGACAGGGGCAATGAGCAGTTCTTC
cdr3_aa: CASSFGDRGNEQFF
v_call: TRBV7-2
j_call: TRBJ2-1
clone_size: many
d_call: TRBD1

cdr3_nt: TGTGCCATCAGTGAGCTAGCGGGGTCGGAAAATGAGCAGTTCTTC
cdr3_aa: CAISELAGSENEQFF
v_call: TRBV10-3
j_call: TRBJ2-1
clone_size: .
d_call: TRBD2

cdr3_nt: TGCGCCAGCACCCCATCAACGGGGTTTGGAACAGATACGCAGTATTTT
cdr3_aa: CASTPSTGFGTDTQYF
v_call: TRBV5-1
j_call: TRBJ2-3
clone_size: many
d_call: .

cdr3_nt: TGTGCCAGCTCTGATAGTGGGAGCTCCTACGAGCAGTACTTC
cdr3_aa: CASSDSGSSYEQYF
v_call: TRBV18
j_call: TRBJ2-7
clone_size: .
d_call: .

cdr3_nt: TGTGCCAGCAGCCAAGATTGGAGCGGGAGGGCGGTCGGGGAGCTGTTTTTT
cdr3_aa: CASSQDWSGRAVGELFF
v_call: TRBV4-2
j_call: TRBJ2-2
clone_size: few
d_call: TRBD2

cdr3_nt: TGCAGTGCTGGAGAATTCAATCAGCCCCAGCATTTT
cdr3_aa: CSAGEFNQPQHF
v_call: TRBV20-1
j_call: TRBJ1-5
clone_size: many
d_call: .

cdr3_nt: TGTGCCAGCAGGCGACAAGGATTGAATTCACCCCTCCACTTT
cdr3_aa: CASRRQGLNSPLHF
v_call: TRBV6-6
j_call: TRBJ1-6
clone_size: few
d_call: .

cdr3_nt: TGTGCCATCAGTGAATCGAAAAGCTCCTACGAGCAGTACTTC
cdr3_aa: CAISESKSSYEQYF
v_call: TRBV10-3
j_call: TRBJ2-7
clone_size: many
d_call: .

cdr3_nt: TGTGCCAGCAGCTGGTCCCCTGTAGACACTGAAGCTTTCTTT
cdr3_aa: CASSWSPVDTEAFF
v_call: TRBV6-5
j_call: TRBJ1-1
clone_size: .
d_call: .

cdr3_nt: TGTGCCAGCAGCTCTAGCGGGGGGGCAGGAGAGACCCAGTACTTC
cdr3_aa: CASSSSGGAGETQYF
v_call: TRBV9
j_call: TRBJ2-5
clone_size: many
d_call: TRBD2

cdr3_nt: TGCAGCGTCTTGGGGGACACCTACGAGCAGTACTTC
cdr3_aa: CSVLGDTYEQYF
v_call: TRBV20-1
j_call: TRBJ2-7
clone_size: once
d_call: .

cdr3_nt: TGCAGCGTAACCTTGGGGCAGGGGGATCAGCCCCAGCATTTT
cdr3_aa: CSVTLGQGDQPQHF
v_call: TRBV29-1
j_call: TRBJ1-5
clone_size: .
d_call: TRBD1

cdr3_nt: TGTGCCACCAGCAGAGATCCTGGGCGGGGGGGCCAGGGCGAGCAGTTCTTC
cdr3_aa: CATSRDPGRGGQGEQFF
v_call: TRBV15
j_call: TRBJ2-1
clone_size: many
d_call: TRBD2

cdr3_nt: TGTGCCAGCAGCCCACAGGCGCCGCTCTCCTACAATGAGCAGTTCTTC
cdr3_aa: CASSPQAPLSYNEQFF
v_call: TRBV14
j_call: TRBJ2-1
clone_size: few
d_call: .

cdr3_nt: TGTGCCAGCAGCGTACAGGGCAATAGCAATCAGCCCCAGCATTTT
cdr3_aa: CASSVQGNSNQPQHF
v_call: TRBV9
j_call: TRBJ1-5
clone_size: few
d_call: .

cdr3_nt: TGTGCCAGCAGCTTAGAGGGAGGGACGGCTTTCTTT
cdr3_aa: CASSLEGGTAFF
v_call: TRBV7-2
j_call: TRBJ1-1
clone_size: few
d_call: .

cdr3_nt: TGTGCCAGCAGTCATGGATCCGGCAGAGCTAATCAGCCCCAGCATTTT
cdr3_aa: CASSHGSGRANQPQHF
v_call: TRBV7-2
j_call: TRBJ1-5
clone_size: .
d_call: .

cdr3_nt: TGTGCCACCGGCGGGGCTAGCGGAATAGAGACCCAGTACTTC
cdr3_aa: CATGGASGIETQYF
v_call: TRBV6-6
j_call: TRBJ2-5
clone_size: many
d_call: TRBD2

cdr3_nt: TGTGCCAGCAGCTTCTGGCAGGGGGGGACAGATACGCAGTATTTT
cdr3_aa: CASSFWQGGTDTQYF
v_call: TRBV7-2
j_call: TRBJ2-3
clone_size: many
d_call: .

cdr3_nt: TGTGCCAGCAGCCCAACCGTGAGCTCCTACGAGCAGTACTTC
cdr3_aa: CASSPTVSSYEQYF
v_call: TRBV5-6
j_call: TRBJ2-7
clone_size: few
d_call: .

cdr3_nt: TGCAGCGCGCTAGGTGAGGATCCCGAGCAGTACTTC
cdr3_aa: CSALGEDPEQYF
v_call: TRBV20-1
j_call: TRBJ2-7
clone_size: many
d_call: .

cdr3_nt: TGTGCTAGCAGCTTAGGAGGCGGGCCCGGCCAAGAGACCCAGTACTTC
cdr3_aa: CASSLGGGPGQETQYF
v_call: TRBV7-7
j_call: TRBJ2-5
clone_size: many
d_call: .

cdr3_nt: TGTGCCAGCAGTGAGACGAGCGGGAGCGCAGATGTGCAGTATTTT
cdr3_aa: CASSETSGSADVQYF
v_call: TRBV12-3/TRBV12-4
j_call: TRBJ2-3
clone_size: once
d_call: TRBD2

cdr3_nt: TGTGCCAGTAGCTTAGTAAGTCCGGGGGGGCCTCAGGATGAGCAGTTCTTC
cdr3_aa: CASSLVSPGGPQDEQFF
v_call: TRBV7-2
j_call: TRBJ2-1
clone_size: .
d_call: TRBD2

cdr3_nt: TGTGCCATCAGTGATCGCCGGGACAATCAGCCCCAGCATTTT
cdr3_aa: CAISDRRDNQPQHF
v_call: TRBV10-3
j_call: TRBJ1-5
clone_size: .
d_call: .

cdr3_nt: TGTGCCAGCAGCTTAACCTCGACTAGCGGGGGGGTCGACTCCTACAATGAGCAGTTCTTC
cdr3_aa: CASSLTSTSGGVDSYNEQFF
v_call: TRBV7-3
j_call: TRBJ2-1
clone_size: .
d_call: TRBD2

cdr3_nt: TGTGCCATCAGTGAAATGGGACAGGGTAACGAAAAACTGTTTTTT
cdr3_aa: CAISEMGQGNEKLFF
v_call: TRBV10-3
j_call: TRBJ1-4
clone_size: .
d_call: TRBD1

cdr3_nt: TGTGCCAGCAGTCCGCCTGGTCCTTACGAGCAGTACTTC
cdr3_aa: CASSPPGPYEQYF
v_call: TRBV7-2
j_call: TRBJ2-7
clone_size: .
d_call: .

cdr3_nt: TGCAGTGCTAGAGTTCTAGCGGGGGAGTACAATGAGCAGTACTTC
cdr3_aa: CSARVLAGEYNEQYF
v_call: TRBV20-1
j_call: TRBJ2-7
clone_size: .
d_call: TRBD2

cdr3_nt: TGCGCCAGCAGCCCACCCCTAGCGGGGGGGCACGATGAGCAGTTCTTC
cdr3_aa: CASSPPLAGGHDEQFF
v_call: TRBV5-1
j_call: TRBJ2-1
clone_size: many
d_call: TRBD2